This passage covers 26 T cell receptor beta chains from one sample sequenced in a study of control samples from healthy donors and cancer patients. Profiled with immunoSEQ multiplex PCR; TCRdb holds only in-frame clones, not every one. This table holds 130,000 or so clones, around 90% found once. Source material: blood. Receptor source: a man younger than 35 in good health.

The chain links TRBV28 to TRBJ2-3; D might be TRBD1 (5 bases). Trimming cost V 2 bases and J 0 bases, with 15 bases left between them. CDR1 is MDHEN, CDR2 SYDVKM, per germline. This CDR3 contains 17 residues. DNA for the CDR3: TGTGCCAGCAGTTTAGATACGACAGCGTCTAGCACAGATACGCAGTATTTT. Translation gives CASSLDTTASSTDTQYF.

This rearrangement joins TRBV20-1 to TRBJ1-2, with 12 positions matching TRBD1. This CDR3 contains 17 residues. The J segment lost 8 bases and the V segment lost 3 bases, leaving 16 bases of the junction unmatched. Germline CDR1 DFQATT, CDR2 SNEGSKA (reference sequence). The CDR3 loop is CSASQGVKGQGARGYTF. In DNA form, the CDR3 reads TGCAGTGCTAGTCAAGGGGTAAAGGGACAGGGGGCGAGGGGCTACACCTTC.

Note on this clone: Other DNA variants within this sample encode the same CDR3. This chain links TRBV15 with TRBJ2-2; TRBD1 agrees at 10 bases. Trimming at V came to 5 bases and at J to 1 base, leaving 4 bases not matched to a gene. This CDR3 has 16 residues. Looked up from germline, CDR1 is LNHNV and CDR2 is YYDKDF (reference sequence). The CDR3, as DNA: TGTGCCACCAGCCCCCGGACAGGGGGGAACACCGGGGAGCTGTTTTTT. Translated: CATSPRTGGNTGELFF. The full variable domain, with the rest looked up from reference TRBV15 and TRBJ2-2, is DAMVIQNPRYQVTQFGKPVTLSCSQTLNHNVMYWYQQKSSQAPKLLFHYYDKDFNNEADTPDNFQSRRPNTSFCFLDIRSPGLGDTAMYLCATSPRTGGNTGELFFGEGSRLTVL.

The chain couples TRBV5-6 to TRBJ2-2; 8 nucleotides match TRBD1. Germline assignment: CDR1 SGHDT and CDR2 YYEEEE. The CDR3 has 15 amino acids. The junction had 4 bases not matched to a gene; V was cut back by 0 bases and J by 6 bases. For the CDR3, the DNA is TGTGCCAGCAGCTTGGTGGACAGGGTGTCCGGGGAGCTGTTTTTT. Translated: CASSLVDRVSGELFF.

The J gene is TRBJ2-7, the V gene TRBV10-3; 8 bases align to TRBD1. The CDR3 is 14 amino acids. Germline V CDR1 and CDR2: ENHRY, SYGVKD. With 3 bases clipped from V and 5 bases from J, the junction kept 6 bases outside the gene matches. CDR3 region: CAISESGQGNEQYF. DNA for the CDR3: TGTGCCATCAGTGAATCTGGACAGGGAAACGAGCAGTACTTC.

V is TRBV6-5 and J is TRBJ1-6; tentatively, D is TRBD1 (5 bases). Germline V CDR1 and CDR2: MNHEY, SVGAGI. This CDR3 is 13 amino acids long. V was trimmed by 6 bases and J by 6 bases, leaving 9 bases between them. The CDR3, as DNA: TGTGCCAGCAGGGGGCCGGGTAATTCACCCCTCCACTTT. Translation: CASRGPGNSPLHF.

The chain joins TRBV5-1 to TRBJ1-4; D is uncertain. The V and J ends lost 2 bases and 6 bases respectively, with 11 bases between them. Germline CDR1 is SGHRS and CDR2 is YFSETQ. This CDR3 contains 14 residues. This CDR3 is CASSLRGGDEKLFF. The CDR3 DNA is TGCGCCAGCAGCTTACGGGGTGGGGATGAAAAACTGTTTTTT.

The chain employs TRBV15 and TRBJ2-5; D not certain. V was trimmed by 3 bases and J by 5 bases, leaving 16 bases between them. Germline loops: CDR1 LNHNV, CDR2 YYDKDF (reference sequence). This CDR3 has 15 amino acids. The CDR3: CATSSAVAGVETQYF. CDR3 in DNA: TGTGCCACCAGCAGTGCGGTAGCCGGAGTTGAGACCCAGTACTTC.

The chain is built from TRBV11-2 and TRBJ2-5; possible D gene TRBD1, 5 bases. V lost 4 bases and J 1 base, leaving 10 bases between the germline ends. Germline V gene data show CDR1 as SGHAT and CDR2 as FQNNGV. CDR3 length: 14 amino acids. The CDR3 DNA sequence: TGTGCCAGCAGCTCCCGACAGTCCCAAGAGACCCAGTACTTC. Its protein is CASSSRQSQETQYF. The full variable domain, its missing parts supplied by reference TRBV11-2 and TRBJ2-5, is EAGVAQSPRYKIIEKRQSVAFWCNPISGHATLYWYQQILGQGPKLLIQFQNNGVVDDSQLPKDRFSAERLKGVDSTLKIQPAKLEDSAVYLCASSSRQSQETQYFGPGTRLLVL.

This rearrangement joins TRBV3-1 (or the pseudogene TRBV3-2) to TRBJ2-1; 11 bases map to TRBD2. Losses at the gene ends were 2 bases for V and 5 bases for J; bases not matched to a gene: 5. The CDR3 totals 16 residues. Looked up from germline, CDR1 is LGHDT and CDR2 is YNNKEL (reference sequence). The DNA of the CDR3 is TGTGCCAGCAGCCAACTTACTAGCGGGGGAGACAATGAGCAGTTCTTC. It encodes CASSQLTSGGDNEQFF.

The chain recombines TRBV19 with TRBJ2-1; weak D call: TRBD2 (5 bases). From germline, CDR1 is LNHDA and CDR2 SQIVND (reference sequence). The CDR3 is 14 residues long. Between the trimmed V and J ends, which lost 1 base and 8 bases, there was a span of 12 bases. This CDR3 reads CASSIAASRHEQFF. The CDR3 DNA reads TGTGCCAGTAGTATAGCGGCTAGCAGGCATGAGCAGTTCTTC.

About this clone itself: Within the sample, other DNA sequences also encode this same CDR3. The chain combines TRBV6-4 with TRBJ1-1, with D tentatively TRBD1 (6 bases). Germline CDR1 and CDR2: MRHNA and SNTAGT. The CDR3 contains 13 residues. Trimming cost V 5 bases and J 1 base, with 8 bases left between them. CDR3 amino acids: CASSLQGNTEAFF. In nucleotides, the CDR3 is TGTGCCAGCAGTTTACAGGGGAACACTGAAGCTTTCTTT.

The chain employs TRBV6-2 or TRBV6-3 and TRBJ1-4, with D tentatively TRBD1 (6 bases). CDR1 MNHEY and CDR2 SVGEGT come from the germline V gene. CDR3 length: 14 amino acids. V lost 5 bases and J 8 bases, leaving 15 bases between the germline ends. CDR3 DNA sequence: TGTGCCAGCAGTCAACGGACAGTCCTGGAAAAACTGTTTTTT. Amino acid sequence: CASSQRTVLEKLFF.

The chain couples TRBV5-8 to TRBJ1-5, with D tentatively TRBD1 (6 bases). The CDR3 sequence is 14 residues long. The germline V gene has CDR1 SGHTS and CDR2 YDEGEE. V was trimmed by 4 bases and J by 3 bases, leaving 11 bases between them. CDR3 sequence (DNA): TGTGCCAGCAGCCTGAGGGGGTCCAATCAGCCCCAGCATTTT. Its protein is CASSLRGSNQPQHF.

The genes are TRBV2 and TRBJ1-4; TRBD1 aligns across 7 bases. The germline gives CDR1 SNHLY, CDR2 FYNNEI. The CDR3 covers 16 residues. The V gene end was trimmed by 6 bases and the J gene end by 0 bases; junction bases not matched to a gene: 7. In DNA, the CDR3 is TGTGCCAGCAGCCTACATGGACAGGCAACTAATGAAAAACTGTTTTTT. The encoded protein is CASSLHGQATNEKLFF. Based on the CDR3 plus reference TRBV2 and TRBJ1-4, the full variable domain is EPEVTQTPSHQVTQMGQEVILRCVPISNHLYFYWYRQILGQKVEFLVSFYNNEISEKSEIFDDQFSVERPDGSNFTLKIRSTKLEDSAMYFCASSLHGQATNEKLFFGSGTQLSVL.

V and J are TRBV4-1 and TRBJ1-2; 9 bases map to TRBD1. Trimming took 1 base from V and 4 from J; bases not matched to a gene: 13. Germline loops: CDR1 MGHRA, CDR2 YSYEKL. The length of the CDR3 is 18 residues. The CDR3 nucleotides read TGCGCCAGCAGCCAAGTCGTTAGGGACAGGGCTCGGGGCTATGGCTACACCTTC. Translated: CASSQVVRDRARGYGYTF.

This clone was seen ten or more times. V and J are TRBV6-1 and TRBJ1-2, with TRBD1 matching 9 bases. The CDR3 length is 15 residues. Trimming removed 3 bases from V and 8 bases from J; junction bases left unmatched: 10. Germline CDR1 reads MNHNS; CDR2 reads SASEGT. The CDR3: CASSDPGQGLKGYTF. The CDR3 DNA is TGTGCCAGCAGTGACCCGGGACAGGGCTTGAAGGGCTACACCTTC.

The CDR3 protein is CASRPGTGNLNTEAFF. The CDR3 DNA sequence: TGTGCCAGCAGACCCGGGACAGGGAATTTGAACACTGAAGCTTTCTTT. The rearrangement joins TRBV7-2 to TRBJ1-1; 9 bases fit TRBD1. The CDR3 has 16 residues. The germline gives CDR1 SGHTA, CDR2 FQGNSA. The ends lost 6 bases at V and 0 bases at J; junction bases unmatched: 8.

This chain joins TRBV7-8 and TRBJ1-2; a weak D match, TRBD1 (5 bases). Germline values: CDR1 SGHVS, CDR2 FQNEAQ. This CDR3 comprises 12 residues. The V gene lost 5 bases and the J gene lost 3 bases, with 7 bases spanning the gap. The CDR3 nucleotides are TGTGCCAGCAGCCAACAGGACTATGGCTACACCTTC. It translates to CASSQQDYGYTF.

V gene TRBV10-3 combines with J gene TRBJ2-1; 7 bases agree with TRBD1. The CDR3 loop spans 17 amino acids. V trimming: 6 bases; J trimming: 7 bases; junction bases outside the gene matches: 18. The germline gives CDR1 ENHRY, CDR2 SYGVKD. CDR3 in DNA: TGTGCCATCAGAGGAACAGACAGGGTACCCCCGGGGAATGAGCAGTTCTTC. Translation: CAIRGTDRVPPGNEQFF.

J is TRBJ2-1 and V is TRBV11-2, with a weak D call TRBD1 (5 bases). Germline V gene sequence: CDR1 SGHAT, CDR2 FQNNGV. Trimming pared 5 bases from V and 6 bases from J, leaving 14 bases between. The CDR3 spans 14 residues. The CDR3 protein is CASSIPLGVNEQFF. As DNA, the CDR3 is TGTGCCAGCAGCATACCCTTAGGGGTCAATGAGCAGTTCTTC.

Here the CDR3 reads CASSSAIVEGYTF. CDR3 sequence (DNA): TGTGCCAGCAGCTCGGCAATTGTAGAGGGCTACACCTTC. This sequence joins TRBV3-1 (or the pseudogene TRBV3-2) and TRBJ1-2; D is ambiguous. Trimming stripped 5 bases from V and 8 bases from J, with 15 bases between. The germline CDR1 and CDR2 sequences are LGHDT and YNNKEL (reference sequence). This CDR3 has 13 amino acids.

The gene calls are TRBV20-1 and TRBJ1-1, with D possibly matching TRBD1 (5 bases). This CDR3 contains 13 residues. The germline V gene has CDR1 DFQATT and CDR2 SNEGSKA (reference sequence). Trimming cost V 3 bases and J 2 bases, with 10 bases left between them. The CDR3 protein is CSASWGINTEAFF. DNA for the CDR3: TGCAGTGCTAGTTGGGGGATTAACACTGAAGCTTTCTTT.

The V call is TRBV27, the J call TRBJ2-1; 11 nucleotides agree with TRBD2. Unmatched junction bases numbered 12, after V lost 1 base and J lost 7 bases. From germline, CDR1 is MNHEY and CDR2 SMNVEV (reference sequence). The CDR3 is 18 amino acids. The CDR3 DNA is TGTGCCAGCAGTTTATTTTGGCTAGCGGGGGGTGAGGGGAATGAGCAGTTCTTC. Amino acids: CASSLFWLAGGEGNEQFF.

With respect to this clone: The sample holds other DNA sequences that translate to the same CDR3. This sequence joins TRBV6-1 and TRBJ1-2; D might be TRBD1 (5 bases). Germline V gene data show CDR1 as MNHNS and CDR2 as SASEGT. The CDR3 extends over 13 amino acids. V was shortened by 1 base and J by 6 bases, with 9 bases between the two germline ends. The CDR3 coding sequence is TGTGCCAGCAGTGAAGGGCAGGGCCATGGCTACACCTTC. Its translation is CASSEGQGHGYTF.

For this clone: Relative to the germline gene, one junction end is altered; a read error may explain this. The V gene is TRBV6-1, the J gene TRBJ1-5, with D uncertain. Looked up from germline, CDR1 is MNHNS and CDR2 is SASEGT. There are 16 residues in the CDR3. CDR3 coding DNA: TGTGCCGGCAGTGTACTTCCTCTAGAGGGATGGCAGCCCCAGCATTTT. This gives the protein CAGSVLPLEGWQPQHF.